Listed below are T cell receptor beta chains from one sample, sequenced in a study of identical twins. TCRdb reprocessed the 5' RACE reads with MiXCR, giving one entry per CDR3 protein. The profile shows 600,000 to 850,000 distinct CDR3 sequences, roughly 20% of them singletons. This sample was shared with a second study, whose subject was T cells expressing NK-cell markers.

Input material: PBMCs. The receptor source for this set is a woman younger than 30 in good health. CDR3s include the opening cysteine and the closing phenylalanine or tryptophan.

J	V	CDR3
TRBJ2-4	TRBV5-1	CASSLGQTNTLAKNIQYF
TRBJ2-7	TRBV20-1	CSAQSGTGGDEQYF
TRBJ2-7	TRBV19	CASSPPRAGIPYEQYF
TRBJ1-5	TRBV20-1	CSAPTGPGGQPQHF
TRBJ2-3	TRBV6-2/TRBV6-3	CASSLPHTQYF
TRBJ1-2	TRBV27	CASSPRDRDFYGYTF
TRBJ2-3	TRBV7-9	CASWRRRGDTQYF
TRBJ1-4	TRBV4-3	CASSQEGLRGEKLFF
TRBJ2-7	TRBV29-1	CSVEYQARIYEQYF
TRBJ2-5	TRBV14	CASSPGGTHLETQYF
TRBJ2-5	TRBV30	CAFRSPRGQETQYF
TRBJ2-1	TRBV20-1	CSASKGDNEQFF
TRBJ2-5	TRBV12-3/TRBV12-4	CASSPGGVRLETQYF
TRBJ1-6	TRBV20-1	CSARQKDNSPLHF
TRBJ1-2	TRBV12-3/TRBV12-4	CASSLDGGRNPYGYTF
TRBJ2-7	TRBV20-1	CSASWETTYEQYF
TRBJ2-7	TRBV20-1	CSASEGLTAREQYF
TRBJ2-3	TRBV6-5	CASTDSTRATDTQYF
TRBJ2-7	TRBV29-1	CSAARTGTYEQYF
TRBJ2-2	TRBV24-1	CATSDHGGNTGELFF